This is a list of T cell receptor beta chains from one sample in a study of cytomegalovirus exposure and HLA in healthy donors. Profiling relied on immunoSEQ multiplex PCR, and the TCRdb table lists in-frame clones only, not all of them. The repertoire holds under 150,000 clones, with under 90% as singletons. Sequenced: PBMCs. Every receptor here comes from a woman aged 25-40 years in good health and CMV-seronegative. Each CDR3 is given without its conserved first and last residue. D genes are given only for firm matches. The size field is filled for only some rows; it gives once, few, many or a size class.

V gene: TRBV27
clone size: -
D gene: -
J gene: TRBJ2-1
CDR3 protein: ASSLRQGMYNEQF

V gene: TRBV10-2
clone size: -
D gene: -
J gene: TRBJ1-5
CDR3 protein: ASRGHPNSNQPQH

V gene: TRBV27
clone size: -
D gene: -
J gene: TRBJ1-2
CDR3 protein: ASRGTSCGYT

V gene: TRBV19
clone size: few
D gene: TRBD1
J gene: TRBJ2-3
CDR3 protein: ASSRGGTGSTDTQY

V gene: TRBV11-2
clone size: -
D gene: TRBD1
J gene: TRBJ2-1
CDR3 protein: ASSVGTGGYNEQF

V gene: TRBV7-2
clone size: -
D gene: TRBD2
J gene: TRBJ2-6
CDR3 protein: ASSLALQRGASGANVLT

V gene: TRBV5-1
clone size: -
D gene: -
J gene: TRBJ2-7
CDR3 protein: ASSLRGGRDEQY

V gene: TRBV19
clone size: -
D gene: -
J gene: -
CDR3 protein: ASSITQSYEQY

V gene: TRBV6-5
clone size: few
D gene: -
J gene: TRBJ2-1
CDR3 protein: ASSYGAASYNEQF

V gene: TRBV11-3
clone size: -
D gene: -
J gene: TRBJ2-2
CDR3 protein: ASSLARGTGELF

V gene: TRBV7-9
clone size: -
D gene: -
J gene: TRBJ1-1
CDR3 protein: ASSQEGLEAF

V gene: TRBV6-6
clone size: -
D gene: TRBD2
J gene: TRBJ2-5
CDR3 protein: ASSTGLAGEETQY

V gene: TRBV6-4
clone size: -
D gene: -
J gene: TRBJ2-5
CDR3 protein: ASSSGAKETQY

V gene: TRBV7-9
clone size: -
D gene: TRBD1
J gene: TRBJ2-5
CDR3 protein: ASSWTGAETQY

V gene: TRBV28
clone size: -
D gene: -
J gene: TRBJ2-7
CDR3 protein: ASSPRVEEQY

V gene: TRBV5-6
clone size: -
D gene: -
J gene: TRBJ1-1
CDR3 protein: ASSLGADPRLNTEAF

V gene: TRBV7-2
clone size: -
D gene: TRBD2
J gene: TRBJ2-3
CDR3 protein: ASSFRLAGSTDTQY

V gene: TRBV5-1
clone size: -
D gene: TRBD2
J gene: TRBJ2-7
CDR3 protein: ASSLVTSGALLSYEQY

V gene: TRBV28
clone size: -
D gene: -
J gene: TRBJ2-7
CDR3 protein: ASSSAQGISYEQY

V gene: TRBV10-3
clone size: -
D gene: TRBD2
J gene: TRBJ2-1
CDR3 protein: AISGRTSGKEQF

V gene: TRBV5-1
clone size: -
D gene: TRBD1
J gene: TRBJ2-1
CDR3 protein: ASSLGTGLNEQF

V gene: TRBV7-8
clone size: -
D gene: TRBD1
J gene: TRBJ2-5
CDR3 protein: ASSSRTGGLGETQY

V gene: TRBV19
clone size: -
D gene: TRBD1
J gene: TRBJ1-4
CDR3 protein: ASSMGTGPNEKLF

V gene: TRBV11-3
clone size: -
D gene: -
J gene: TRBJ2-2
CDR3 protein: ASSLASGTNTGELF

V gene: TRBV10-3
clone size: -
D gene: -
J gene: TRBJ1-1
CDR3 protein: AISDRADTEAF

V gene: TRBV6-1
clone size: -
D gene: -
J gene: TRBJ2-2
CDR3 protein: ASRRQAYTGELF

V gene: TRBV6-6
clone size: -
D gene: TRBD1
J gene: TRBJ1-1
CDR3 protein: ASSTTGGLTEAF

V gene: TRBV5-4
clone size: -
D gene: -
J gene: TRBJ1-4
CDR3 protein: ASSLGGVSTNEKLF

V gene: TRBV5-1
clone size: -
D gene: -
J gene: TRBJ2-5
CDR3 protein: ASSLNTSPEETQY

V gene: TRBV5-1
clone size: -
D gene: TRBD1
J gene: TRBJ2-3
CDR3 protein: ASTRDRGTDTQY

V gene: TRBV4-1
clone size: -
D gene: -
J gene: TRBJ2-7
CDR3 protein: ASSQGRARIYEQY

V gene: TRBV28
clone size: -
D gene: TRBD1
J gene: TRBJ1-2
CDR3 protein: ASSLGTGVYGYT

V gene: TRBV6-1
clone size: few
D gene: -
J gene: TRBJ2-5
CDR3 protein: ASILGPTKETQY

V gene: TRBV5-4
clone size: -
D gene: TRBD1
J gene: TRBJ1-2
CDR3 protein: ASSLVPGTGRNYGYT

V gene: TRBV27
clone size: -
D gene: -
J gene: TRBJ2-7
CDR3 protein: ASSLAGPYEQY

V gene: TRBV7-9
clone size: -
D gene: -
J gene: TRBJ2-3
CDR3 protein: ASSLAHILVDTDTQY

V gene: TRBV28
clone size: -
D gene: TRBD1
J gene: TRBJ2-1
CDR3 protein: ASRTQGPGQWIPRGRDGGNEQF

V gene: TRBV2
clone size: -
D gene: -
J gene: TRBJ1-1
CDR3 protein: ASSEGRGAF

V gene: TRBV28
clone size: -
D gene: TRBD2
J gene: TRBJ2-7
CDR3 protein: ATASPGSSGSNEQY

V gene: TRBV7-9
clone size: -
D gene: -
J gene: TRBJ2-7
CDR3 protein: ASSPPDSSPYEQY

V gene: TRBV7-9
clone size: -
D gene: TRBD2
J gene: TRBJ2-1
CDR3 protein: ASSPGLAGGPRWNEQF

V gene: TRBV30
clone size: once
D gene: -
J gene: TRBJ1-2
CDR3 protein: AWSKNRANYGYT

V gene: TRBV5-6
clone size: -
D gene: TRBD1
J gene: TRBJ1-4
CDR3 protein: ASTRDRGYEKLF

V gene: TRBV28
clone size: once
D gene: TRBD1
J gene: TRBJ2-1
CDR3 protein: ASSHRGLYNEQF

V gene: TRBV21-1
clone size: -
D gene: -
J gene: TRBJ2-7
CDR3 protein: AGRGAYEQY

V gene: TRBV4-2
clone size: -
D gene: TRBD1
J gene: TRBJ1-1
CDR3 protein: ASSHEQGGNTEAF

V gene: TRBV15
clone size: -
D gene: -
J gene: TRBJ2-1
CDR3 protein: ATSRDLSGGTYNEQF

V gene: TRBV28
clone size: -
D gene: TRBD1
J gene: TRBJ2-1
CDR3 protein: ASNDRGTFSGSYNEQF

V gene: TRBV5-4
clone size: -
D gene: TRBD1
J gene: TRBJ2-1
CDR3 protein: ASSRQGDSVNEQF

V gene: TRBV7-3
clone size: -
D gene: TRBD2
J gene: TRBJ2-1
CDR3 protein: ASSHSGRTGNEQF